Following are 6 T cell receptor beta chains from one sample sequenced in a study of read filtering for tumor transcriptome and immune sequencing. This library used roughly 0.4 ug RNA and molecular barcoded adaptors spanning alpha/delta and beta/gamma chains. TCRdb itself ran the reads through MiXCR, one entry per CDR3 protein. The repertoire has about 90,000 distinct CDR3 sequences, more than 9% of them found once; the top ten carry just under 15%. Material: a population of CD138-negative cells sorted from bone marrow. These TCRs come from a donor older than 35 with multiple myeloma.

This clonotype was found many times. The V and J genes are TRBV29-1 and TRBJ2-4; possible D gene TRBD1, 5 bases. V was cut by 1 base and J by 6 bases, with 10 bases left in between. This CDR3 has 13 amino acids. The germline CDR1 and CDR2 sequences are SQVTM and ANQGSEA. CDR3 sequence (DNA): TGCAGCGTTGAAGTAACAGGACCAAACATTCAGTACTTC. It specifies CSVEVTGPNIQYF.

This clonotype appeared many times. An end of the junction does not agree with germline; a read error may underlie this. This chain connects TRBV5-1 to TRBJ1-5; no reliable D call. The CDR3 covers 15 residues. The V gene's germline CDR1 is SGHRS and CDR2 YFSETQ. The CDR3, as DNA: TGTGCCAGCAGCTTAGATGGGAATAGCAATCAGCCCCAGCATTTT. This gives the protein CASSLDGNSNQPQHF.

At least ten counts were recorded for this clonotype. V gene TRBV29-1 combines with J gene TRBJ1-1; D is perhaps TRBD1 (6 bases). The CDR3 is 12 amino acids. CDR1 and CDR2 (germline): SQVTM, ANQGSEA. Trimming took 6 bases from V and 3 from J, leaving 11 bases between them. The CDR3 protein is CSVNRADTEAFF. CDR3 nucleotides: TGCAGCGTCAACAGGGCGGACACTGAAGCTTTCTTT.

This clonotype was counted at least ten times. J is TRBJ2-7 and V is TRBV18, with 11 bases matching TRBD1. V lost 0 bases, J lost 3 bases, and 1 base stayed unmatched. The CDR3 is made up of 15 amino acids. Germline-derived CDR1 and CDR2 are KGHSH and LQKENI. Here the CDR3 reads CASSPPGQGDYEQYF. CDR3 bases: TGTGCCAGCTCACCACCGGGACAGGGGGACTACGAGCAGTACTTC.

This clonotype was observed many times. The V and J genes are TRBV2 and TRBJ1-4, with D possibly matching TRBD1 (6 bases). This CDR3 region has 13 residues. Trimming stripped 6 bases from V and 5 bases from J, with 10 bases between. Germline assignment: CDR1 SNHLY and CDR2 FYNNEI. The CDR3: CASRGHQNEKLFF. CDR3 bases: TGTGCCAGCAGGGGACACCAGAATGAAAAACTGTTTTTT. Supplemented by reference TRBV2 and TRBJ1-4, the full variable domain reads EPEVTQTPSHQVTQMGQEVILRCVPISNHLYFYWYRQILGQKVEFLVSFYNNEISEKSEIFDDQFSVERPDGSNFTLKIRSTKLEDSAMYFCASRGHQNEKLFFGSGTQLSVL.

The chain is built from TRBV30 and TRBJ1-6; the match to TRBD1 covers 8 bases. The CDR3 spans 15 residues. From germline, CDR1 is GTSNPN and CDR2 SVGIG (reference sequence). V shed 0 bases and J 10 bases; nucleotides not matched to a gene: 8. Written as DNA, the CDR3 is TGTGCCTGGAGTGTACCGGGGACAGGTGGATCACCCCTCCACTTT. Its translation: CAWSVPGTGGSPLHF. The full variable domain, with the rest looked up from reference TRBV30 and TRBJ1-6, is SQTIHQWPATLVQPVGSPLSLECTVEGTSNPNLYWYRQAAGRGLQLLFYSVGIGQISSEVPQNLSASRPQDRQFILSSKKLLLSDSGFYLCAWSVPGTGGSPLHFGNGTRLTVT.